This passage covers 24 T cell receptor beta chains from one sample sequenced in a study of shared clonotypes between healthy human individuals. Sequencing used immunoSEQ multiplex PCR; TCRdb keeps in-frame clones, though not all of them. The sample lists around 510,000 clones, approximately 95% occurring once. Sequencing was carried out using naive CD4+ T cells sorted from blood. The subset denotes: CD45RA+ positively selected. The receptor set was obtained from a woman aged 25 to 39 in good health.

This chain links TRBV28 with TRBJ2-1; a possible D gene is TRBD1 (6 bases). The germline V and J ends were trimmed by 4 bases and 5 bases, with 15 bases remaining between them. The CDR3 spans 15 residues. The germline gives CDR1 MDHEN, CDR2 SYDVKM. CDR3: CASSSGQHLNNEQFF. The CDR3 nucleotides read TGTGCCAGCAGTTCCGGACAGCACCTTAACAATGAGCAGTTCTTC.

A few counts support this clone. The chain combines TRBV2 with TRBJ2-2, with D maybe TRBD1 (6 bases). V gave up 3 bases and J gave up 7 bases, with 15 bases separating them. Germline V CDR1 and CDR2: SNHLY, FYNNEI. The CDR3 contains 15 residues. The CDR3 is CASSEDGTLNGELFF. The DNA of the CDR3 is TGTGCCAGCAGTGAGGATGGGACACTCAACGGGGAGCTGTTTTTT.

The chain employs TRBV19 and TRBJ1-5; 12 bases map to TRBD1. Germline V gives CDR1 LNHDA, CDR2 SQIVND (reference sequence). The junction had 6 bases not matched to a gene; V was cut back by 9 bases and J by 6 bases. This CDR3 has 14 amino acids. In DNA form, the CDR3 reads TGTGCCAGCTCCGGGACAGGGGGCGGTCAGCCCCAGCATTTT. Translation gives CASSGTGGGQPQHF. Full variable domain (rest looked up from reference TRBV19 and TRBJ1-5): DGGITQSPKYLFRKEGQNVTLSCEQNLNHDAMYWYRQDPGQGLRLIYYSQIVNDFQKGDIAEGYSVSREKKESFPLTVTSAQKNPTAFYLCASSGTGGGQPQHFGDGTRLSIL.

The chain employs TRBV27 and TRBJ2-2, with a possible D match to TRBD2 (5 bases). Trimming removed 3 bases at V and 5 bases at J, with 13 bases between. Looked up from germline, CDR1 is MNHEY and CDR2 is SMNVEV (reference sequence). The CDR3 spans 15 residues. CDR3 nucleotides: TGTGCCAGCAGTTTGCAAGCGGCGGCGACCGGGGAGCTGTTTTTT. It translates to CASSLQAAATGELFF.

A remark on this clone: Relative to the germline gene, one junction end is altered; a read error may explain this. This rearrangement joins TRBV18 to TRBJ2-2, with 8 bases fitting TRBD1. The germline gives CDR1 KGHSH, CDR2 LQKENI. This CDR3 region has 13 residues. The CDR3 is CASSPQGAGELFF. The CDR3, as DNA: TGTGCCAGCTCCCCACAGGGGGCCGGGGAGCTGTTTTTT. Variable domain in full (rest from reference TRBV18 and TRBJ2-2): NAGVMQNPRHLVRRRGQEARLRCSPMKGHSHVYWYRQLPEEGLKFMVYLQKENIIDESGMPKERFSAEFPKEGPSILRIQQVVRGDSAAYFCASSPQGAGELFFGEGSRLTVL.

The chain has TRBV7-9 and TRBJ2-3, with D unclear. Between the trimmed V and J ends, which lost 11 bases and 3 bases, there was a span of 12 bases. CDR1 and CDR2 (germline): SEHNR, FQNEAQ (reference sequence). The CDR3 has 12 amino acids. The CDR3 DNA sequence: TGTGCCGGATCGAGGATAACAGATACGCAGTATTTT. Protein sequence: CAGSRITDTQYF. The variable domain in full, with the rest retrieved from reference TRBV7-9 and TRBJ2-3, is DTGVSQNPRHKITKRGQNVTFRCDPISEHNRLYWYRQTLGQGPEFLTYFQNEAQLEKSRLLSDRFSAERPKGSFSTLEIQRTEQGDSAMYLCAGSRITDTQYFGPGTRLTVL.

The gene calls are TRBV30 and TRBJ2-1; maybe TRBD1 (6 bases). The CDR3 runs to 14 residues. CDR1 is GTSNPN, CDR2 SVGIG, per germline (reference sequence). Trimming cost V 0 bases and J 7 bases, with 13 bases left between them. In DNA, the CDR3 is TGTGCCTGGAGTGTAGCCTTTCAGGGGAATGAGCAGTTCTTC. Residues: CAWSVAFQGNEQFF.

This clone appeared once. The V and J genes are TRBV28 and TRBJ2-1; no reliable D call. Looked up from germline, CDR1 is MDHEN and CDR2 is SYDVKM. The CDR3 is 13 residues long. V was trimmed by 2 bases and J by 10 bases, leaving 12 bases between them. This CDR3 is CASSLGLGFEQFF. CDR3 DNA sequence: TGTGCCAGCAGTTTAGGTCTGGGTTTCGAGCAGTTCTTC.

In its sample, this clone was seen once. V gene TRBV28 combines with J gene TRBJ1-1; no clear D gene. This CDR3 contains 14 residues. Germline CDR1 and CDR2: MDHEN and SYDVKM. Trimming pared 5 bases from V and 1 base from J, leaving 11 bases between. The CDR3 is CASSPPGTNTEAFF. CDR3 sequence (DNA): TGTGCCAGCAGTCCCCCAGGCACGAACACTGAAGCTTTCTTT.

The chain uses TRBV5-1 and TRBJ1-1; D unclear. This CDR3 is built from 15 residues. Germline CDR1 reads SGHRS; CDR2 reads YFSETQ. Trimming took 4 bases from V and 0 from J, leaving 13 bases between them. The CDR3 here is CASSPHMQMNTEAFF. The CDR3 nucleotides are TGCGCCAGCAGCCCCCATATGCAGATGAACACTGAAGCTTTCTTT.

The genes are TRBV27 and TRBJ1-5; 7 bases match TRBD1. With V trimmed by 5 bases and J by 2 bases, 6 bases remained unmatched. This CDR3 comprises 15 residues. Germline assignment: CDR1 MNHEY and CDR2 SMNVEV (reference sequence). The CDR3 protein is CASSPRTGGNQPQHF. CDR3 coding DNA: TGTGCCAGCAGTCCTCGTACAGGGGGCAATCAGCCCCAGCATTTT.

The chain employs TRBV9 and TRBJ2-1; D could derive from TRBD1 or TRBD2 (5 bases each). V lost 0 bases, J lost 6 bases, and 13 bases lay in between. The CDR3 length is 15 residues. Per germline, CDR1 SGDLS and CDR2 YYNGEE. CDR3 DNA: TGTGCCAGCAGCGTAGGAGGGGCCGCCGGCAATGAGCAGTTCTTC. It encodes CASSVGGAAGNEQFF.

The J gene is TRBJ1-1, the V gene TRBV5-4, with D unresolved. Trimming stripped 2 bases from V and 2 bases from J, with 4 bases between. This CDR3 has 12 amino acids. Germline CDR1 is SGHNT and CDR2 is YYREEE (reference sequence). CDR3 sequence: CASSFGNTEAFF. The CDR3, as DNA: TGTGCCAGCAGCTTTGGTAACACTGAAGCTTTCTTT.

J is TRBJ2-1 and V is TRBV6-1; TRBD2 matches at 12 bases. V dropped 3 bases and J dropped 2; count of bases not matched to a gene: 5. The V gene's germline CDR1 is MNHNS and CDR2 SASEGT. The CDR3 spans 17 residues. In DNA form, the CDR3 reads TGTGCCAGCAGTGATGGACCTAGCGGGAGGGCCTACAATGAGCAGTTCTTC. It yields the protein CASSDGPSGRAYNEQFF.

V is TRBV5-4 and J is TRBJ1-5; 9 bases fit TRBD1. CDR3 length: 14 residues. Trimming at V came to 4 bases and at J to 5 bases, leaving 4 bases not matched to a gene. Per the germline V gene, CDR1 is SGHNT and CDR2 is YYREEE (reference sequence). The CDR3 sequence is CASSRDRADQPQHF. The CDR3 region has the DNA TGTGCCAGCAGCCGGGACAGGGCCGATCAGCCCCAGCATTTT.

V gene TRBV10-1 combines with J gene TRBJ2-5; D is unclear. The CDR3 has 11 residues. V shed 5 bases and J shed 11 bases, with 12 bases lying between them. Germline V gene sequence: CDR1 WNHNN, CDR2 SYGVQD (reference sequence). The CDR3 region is CASSTETKQYF. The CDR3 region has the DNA TGCGCCAGCAGTACGGAGACCAAGCAGTACTTC.

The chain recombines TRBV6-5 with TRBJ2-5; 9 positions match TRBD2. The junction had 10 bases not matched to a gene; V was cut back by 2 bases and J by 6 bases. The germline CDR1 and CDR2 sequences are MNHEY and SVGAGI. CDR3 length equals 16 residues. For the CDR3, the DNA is TGTGCCAGCAGTTACAGTGCGGGAGGGGGTATGAAGACCCAGTACTTC. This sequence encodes CASSYSAGGGMKTQYF.

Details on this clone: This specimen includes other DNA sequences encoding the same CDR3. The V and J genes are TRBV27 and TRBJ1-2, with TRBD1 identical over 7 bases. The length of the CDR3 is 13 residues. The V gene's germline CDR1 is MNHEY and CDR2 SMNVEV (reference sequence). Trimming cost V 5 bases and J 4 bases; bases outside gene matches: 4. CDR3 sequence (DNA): TGTGCCAGCAGTCTCAGGGGGGGCTATGGCTACACCTTC. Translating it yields CASSLRGGYGYTF.

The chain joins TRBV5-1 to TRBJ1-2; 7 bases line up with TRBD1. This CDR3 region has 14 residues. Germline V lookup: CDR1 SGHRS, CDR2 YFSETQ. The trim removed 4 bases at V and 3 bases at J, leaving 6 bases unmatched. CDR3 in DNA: TGCGCCAGCAGCCCGGGACAGCACTACTATGGCTACACCTTC. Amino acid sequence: CASSPGQHYYGYTF.

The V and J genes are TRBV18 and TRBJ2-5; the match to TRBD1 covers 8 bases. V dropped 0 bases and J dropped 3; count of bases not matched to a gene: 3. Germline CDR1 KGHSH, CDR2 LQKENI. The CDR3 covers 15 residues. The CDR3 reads CASSPPGQAKETQYF. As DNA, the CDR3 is TGTGCCAGCTCACCACCGGGACAGGCCAAAGAGACCCAGTACTTC.

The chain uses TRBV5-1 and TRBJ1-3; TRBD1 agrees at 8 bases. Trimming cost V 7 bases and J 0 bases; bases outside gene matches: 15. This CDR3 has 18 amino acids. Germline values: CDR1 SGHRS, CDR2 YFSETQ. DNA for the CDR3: TGCGCCAGCGGCAACAGGGGGATATCAACTATCTCTGGAAACACCATATATTTT. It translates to CASGNRGISTISGNTIYF.

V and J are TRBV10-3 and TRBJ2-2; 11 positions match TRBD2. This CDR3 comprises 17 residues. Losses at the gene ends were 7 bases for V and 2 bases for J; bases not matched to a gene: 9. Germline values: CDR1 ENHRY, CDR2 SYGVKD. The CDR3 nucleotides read TGTGCCATCAAGCGGGTACTAGCGGGAGCCAACACCGGGGAGCTGTTTTTT. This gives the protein CAIKRVLAGANTGELFF.

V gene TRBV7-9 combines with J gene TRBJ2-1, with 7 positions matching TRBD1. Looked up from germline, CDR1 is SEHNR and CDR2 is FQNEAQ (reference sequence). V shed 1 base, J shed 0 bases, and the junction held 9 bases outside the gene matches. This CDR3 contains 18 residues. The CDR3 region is CASSLEGSRDSSYNEQFF. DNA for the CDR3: TGTGCCAGCAGCTTAGAGGGTTCCCGGGACAGCTCCTACAATGAGCAGTTCTTC.

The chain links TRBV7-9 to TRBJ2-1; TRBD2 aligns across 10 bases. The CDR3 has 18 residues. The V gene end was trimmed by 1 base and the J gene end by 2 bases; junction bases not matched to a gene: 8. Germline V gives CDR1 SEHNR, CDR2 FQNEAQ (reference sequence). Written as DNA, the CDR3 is TGTGCCAGCAGCTTAGGCCGACTAGCGGGTAAAGCCTACAATGAGCAGTTCTTC. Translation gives CASSLGRLAGKAYNEQFF.